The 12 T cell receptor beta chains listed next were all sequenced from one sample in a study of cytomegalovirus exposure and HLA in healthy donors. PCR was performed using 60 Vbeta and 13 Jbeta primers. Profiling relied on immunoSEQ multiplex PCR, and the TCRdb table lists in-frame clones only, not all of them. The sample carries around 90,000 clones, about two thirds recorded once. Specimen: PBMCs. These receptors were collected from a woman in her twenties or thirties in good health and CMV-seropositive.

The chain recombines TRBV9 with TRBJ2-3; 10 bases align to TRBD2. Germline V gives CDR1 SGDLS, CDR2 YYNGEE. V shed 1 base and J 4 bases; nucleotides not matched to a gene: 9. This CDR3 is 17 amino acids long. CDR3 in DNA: TGTGCCAGCAGCGTAAGCCAAATAGCGGGGGGTTCAGATACGCAGTATTTT. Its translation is CASSVSQIAGGSDTQYF.

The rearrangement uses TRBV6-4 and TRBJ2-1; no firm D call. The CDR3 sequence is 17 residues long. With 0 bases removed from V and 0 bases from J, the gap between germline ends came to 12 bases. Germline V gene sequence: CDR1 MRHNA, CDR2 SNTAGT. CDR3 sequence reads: CASSDSSRIRSYNEQFF. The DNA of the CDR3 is TGTGCCAGCAGTGACTCGTCTAGGATCCGCTCCTACAATGAGCAGTTCTTC.

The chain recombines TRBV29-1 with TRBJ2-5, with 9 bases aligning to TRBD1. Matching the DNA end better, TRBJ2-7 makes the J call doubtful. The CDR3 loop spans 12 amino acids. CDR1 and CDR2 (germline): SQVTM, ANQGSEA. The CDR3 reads CSVLGQGYEQYF. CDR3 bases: TGCAGCGTTTTGGGACAGGGCTACGAGCAGTACTTC.

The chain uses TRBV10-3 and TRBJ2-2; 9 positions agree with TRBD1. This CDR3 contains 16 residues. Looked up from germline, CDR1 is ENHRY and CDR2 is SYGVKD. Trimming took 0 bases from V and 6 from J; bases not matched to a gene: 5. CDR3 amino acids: CAISESGTGTAGELFF. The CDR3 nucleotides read TGTGCCATCAGTGAGTCAGGGACAGGGACGGCCGGGGAGCTGTTTTTT.

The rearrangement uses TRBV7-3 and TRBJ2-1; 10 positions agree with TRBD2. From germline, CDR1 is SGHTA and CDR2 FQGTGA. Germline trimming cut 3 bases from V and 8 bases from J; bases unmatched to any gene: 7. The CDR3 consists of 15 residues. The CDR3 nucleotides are TGTGCCAGCAGCTTGTTCACTAGCGGGGCAGATGAGCAGTTCTTC. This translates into CASSLFTSGADEQFF.

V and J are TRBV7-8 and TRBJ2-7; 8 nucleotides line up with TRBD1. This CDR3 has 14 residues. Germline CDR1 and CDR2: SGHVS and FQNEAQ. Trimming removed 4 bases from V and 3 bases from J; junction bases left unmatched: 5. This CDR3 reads CASSSGTGIYEQYF. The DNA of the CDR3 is TGTGCCAGCAGCTCCGGGACAGGTATCTACGAGCAGTACTTC. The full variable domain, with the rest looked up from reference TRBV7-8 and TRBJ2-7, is GAGVSQSPRYKVAKRGQDVALRCDPISGHVSLFWYQQALGQGPEFLTYFQNEAQLDKSGLPSDRFFAERPEGSVSTLKIQRTQQEDSAVYLCASSSGTGIYEQYFGPGTRLTVT.

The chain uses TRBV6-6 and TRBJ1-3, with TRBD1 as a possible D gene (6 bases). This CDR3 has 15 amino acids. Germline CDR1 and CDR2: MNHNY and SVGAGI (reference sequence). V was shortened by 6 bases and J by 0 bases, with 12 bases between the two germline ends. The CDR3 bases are TGTGCCAGCAGGGAGACAGGCAACTCTGGAAACACCATATATTTT. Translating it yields CASRETGNSGNTIYF.

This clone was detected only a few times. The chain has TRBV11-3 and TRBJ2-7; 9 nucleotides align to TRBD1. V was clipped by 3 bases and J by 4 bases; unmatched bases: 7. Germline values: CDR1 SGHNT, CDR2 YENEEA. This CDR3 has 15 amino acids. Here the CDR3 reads CASSFQQGAGYEQYF. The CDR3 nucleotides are TGTGCCAGCAGCTTCCAACAGGGGGCTGGGTACGAGCAGTACTTC.

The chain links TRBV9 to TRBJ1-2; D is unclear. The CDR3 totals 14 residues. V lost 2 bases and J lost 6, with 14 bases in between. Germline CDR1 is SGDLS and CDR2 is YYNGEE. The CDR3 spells CASSVSGDVDGYTF. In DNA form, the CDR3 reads TGTGCCAGCAGCGTCTCGGGAGATGTGGATGGCTACACCTTC.

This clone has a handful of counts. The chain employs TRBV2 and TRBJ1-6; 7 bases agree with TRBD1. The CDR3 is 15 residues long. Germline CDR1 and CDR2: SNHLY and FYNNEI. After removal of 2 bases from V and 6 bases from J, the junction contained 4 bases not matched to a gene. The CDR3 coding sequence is TGTGCCAGCAGTGAACTCCGGGACAGTAATTCACCCCTCCACTTT. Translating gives CASSELRDSNSPLHF.

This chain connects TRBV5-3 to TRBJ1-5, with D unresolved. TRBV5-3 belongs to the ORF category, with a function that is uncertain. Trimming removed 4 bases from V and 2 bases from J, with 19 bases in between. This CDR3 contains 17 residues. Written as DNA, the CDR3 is TGTGCCAGAAGCGTGGACTTTAAACCTAGCGGCAATCAGCCCCAGCATTTT. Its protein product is CARSVDFKPSGNQPQHF.

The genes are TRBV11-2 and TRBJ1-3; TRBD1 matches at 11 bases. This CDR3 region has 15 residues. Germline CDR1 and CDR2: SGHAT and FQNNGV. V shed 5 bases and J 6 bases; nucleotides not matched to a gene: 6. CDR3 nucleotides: TGTGCCAGCAGCAATCCGGGACAGGGGGTAAACACCATATATTTT. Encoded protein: CASSNPGQGVNTIYF.